This entry features one TCR beta chain sequence. Libraries were prepared by immunoSEQ multiplex PCR; TCRdb keeps only in-frame clonotypes and omits some of them. The table includes about 81,000 clones, about nine tenths detected once. This sample stems from a study of blood T cell repertoires in COVID-19. Study-level information: In each case, the material was cDNA or gDNA derived from T cells, B-cell-depleted T cells, or PBMCs.

Looked up from germline, CDR1 is PRHDT and CDR2 is FYEKMQ (reference sequence). The CDR3 spans 13 residues. Trimming took off 7 bases at V and 1 base at J, with 9 bases between the two ends. V gene TRBV13 combines with J gene TRBJ2-3, with unresolved D. The sample was peripheral blood. This sequence originates from a man in his 70s with active or convalescent COVID-19. This chain's CDR3 is CASILAGTDTQYF. The DNA for the CDR3 is TGTGCCAGCATCTTGGCGGGCACAGATACGCAGTATTTT.